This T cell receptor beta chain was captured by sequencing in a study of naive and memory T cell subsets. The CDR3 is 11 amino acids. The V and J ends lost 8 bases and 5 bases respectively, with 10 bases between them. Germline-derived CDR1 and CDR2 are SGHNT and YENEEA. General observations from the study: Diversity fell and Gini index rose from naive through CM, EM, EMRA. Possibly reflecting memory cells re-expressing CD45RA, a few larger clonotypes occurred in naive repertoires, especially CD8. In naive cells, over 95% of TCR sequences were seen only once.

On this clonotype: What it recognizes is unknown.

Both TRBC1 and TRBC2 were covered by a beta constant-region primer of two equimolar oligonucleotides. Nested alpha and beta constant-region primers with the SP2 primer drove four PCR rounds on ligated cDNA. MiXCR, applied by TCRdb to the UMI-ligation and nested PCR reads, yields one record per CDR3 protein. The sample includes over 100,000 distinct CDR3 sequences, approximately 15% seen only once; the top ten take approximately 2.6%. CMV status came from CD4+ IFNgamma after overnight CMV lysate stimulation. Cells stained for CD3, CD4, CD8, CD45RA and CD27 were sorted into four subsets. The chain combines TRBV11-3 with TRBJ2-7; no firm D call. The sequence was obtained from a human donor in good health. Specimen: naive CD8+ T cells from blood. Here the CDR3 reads CASSQDHEQYF. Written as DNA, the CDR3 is TGTGCCAGCTCACAAGACCACGAGCAGTACTTC.